The TCR beta chain described here comes from a study of cytotoxic CD8 clonotypes in ibrutinib-treated CLL (dated by TCRdb to 2020 to 2022). In the study overall: In this cohort, 15 patients were treatment-naive and approximately 10 were relapsed/refractory, while 17 to 18 had unmutated IGHV. Every remission and progressive disease sample was obtained while ibrutinib was still being received by the patients. Of the approximately 94 people in the trial, about 27 had longitudinal samples available. On average, each sample had about 250,000 productive templates and more than 75,000 productive rearrangements. Cryopreserved peripheral blood mononuclear cells were obtained before treatment, at response, and at either sustained remission or disease progression. Partial responses were observed in about 24 patients and complete responses in 2; after a median follow-up of roughly 72 months, remission was maintained in 14 patients and progression was observed in 12. Response samples were obtained after a median of around eleven months of treatment, with a range of about 6 to 40 months.

Notes on this clone: Its recognized antigen is unknown. No base-level quality is on record; no much larger clone is a single base apart.

On a MiSeq, deep resolution sequencing aimed for a depth between 1 in 1 million and 1 in 200,000 T cells, with each clonotype covered 10x on average. TCR beta libraries were generated with the immunoSEQ hsTCRB Kit. Under the source paper's analysis protocol: The data were analyzed with ImmunoSEQ Analyzer and ImmunoSEQ Data Assistant, and V, D and J gene assignments followed IMGT definitions. Clonality was computed as one minus normalized Shannon entropy of productive rearrangement frequencies, ranging from 0 to 1. Only overrepresented clonotypes making up at least 0.05% of each patient's repertoire were included in the public clonotype analysis. Approximately 13 age-matched healthy donor repertoires from immuneACCESS served as clonality controls. Imported from immuneACCESS, the table was reduced by TCRdb to in-frame sequences with V and J called. These copies leave out some clones; in studies compared against another copy, an unresolved V gene accounts for under half, and the cause of the remainder is not known. V and J calls and clone size are as listed in that table; D and trimming were resolved from the DNA. This sample lists some 160,000 clones; roughly four fifths were detected once. The ten largest account for around 2.1% of the sample.

Here is what the overall study found, with its caveats: Baseline clonality was found to be higher than that of age-matched healthy donors and was strongly correlated with circulating CD8+ T-cell counts. Public clonotypes were rare and either shrank or stayed stable during treatment, and the rise in clonality at ibrutinib response reflected expansion of private clonotypes. At ibrutinib response clonality went up, during sustained remission it held steady, and at progression it dropped back toward baseline. Sampling times were not matched between patients in sustained remission and patients whose disease was progressing, and lymph node repertoires were not examined.

Trimming removed 0 bases from V and 1 base from J, leaving 16 bases between the germline ends. The germline V gene provides CDR1 LGHNA and CDR2 YSLEER. The CDR3 has 17 amino acids, counting the end cysteine and phenylalanine. Only CDR3 DNA is held: 51 bases, read in frame from base 1. The meaning of the sample's time point label: about a year on ibrutinib. Roughly 1.9 micrograms of genomic DNA were extracted from cryopreserved PBMCs for TCR beta library preparation. Longitudinal blood samples from CLL patients receiving ibrutinib monotherapy were subjected to high-throughput TCR beta sequencing. The patients took part in an open-label, single-center phase 2 trial of ibrutinib monotherapy.

The V gene is TRBV4-3 and the J gene is TRBJ2-7; no confident D gene assignment can be made. The sequence was collected from a human donor with chronic lymphocytic leukemia. Here the sequenced sample was PBMCs, taken after 12 months of ibrutinib treatment. The CDR3 protein sequence reads: CASSQDYLGWRSYEQYF. The DNA is as follows: TGCGCCAGCAGCCAAGACTATCTTGGGTGGAGATCCTACGAGCAGTACTTC.